This T cell receptor (beta chain) is from a study of T-cell memory formation after mild COVID-19. About the study: There were largely donor-specific TCR clusters.

This clonotype came up many times. Antigen unknown. Study results and caveats: Contracting clones from day 15 to 85 showed balanced CD4/CD8; later expanders favored CD4+.

The TCR alpha and TCR beta cDNA libraries, bearing sample barcodes and UMIs, were generated by 5'RACE using constant-segment primers. TCRdb reanalysed the 5' RACE reads using MiXCR and keeps one entry per CDR3 protein. This sample has about 200,000 distinct CDR3 sequences, with over 7.5% found just once. Sequenced input: PBMCs or a T cell subset sorted from them (not recorded which). The clonotype was recovered from a man aged 18-30 years who had mild COVID-19 (a few samples of this study predate the infection). Cell type and time point are not known.

CDR3 DNA sequence: TGTGCCAGCAGTTTGCTTTCTGGCAATCAGCCCCAGCATTTT. It yields the protein CASSLLSGNQPQHF. This chain links TRBV28 with TRBJ1-5; D not resolved. V gave up 3 bases and J gave up 2 bases, with 8 bases separating them. CDR1 MDHEN and CDR2 SYDVKM come from the germline V gene. The CDR3 length is 14 residues.